Below are 21 T cell receptor beta chains sequenced from a single sample in a study of T-cell reconstitution after alpha-beta-depleted transplantation in children. Preparing the TCRbeta library involved the use of unique molecular identifiers. TCRdb re-analysed the PCR reads in MiXCR, keeping a single row per CDR3 protein. The table shows 440,000 or so distinct CDR3 sequences, with roughly two fifths occurring only once. The sample here was PBMCs, taken before TCRalphabeta/CD19-depleted stem cell transplant. Receptors were obtained from a girl aged 2-10 years with aplastic anemia, due to receive a stem cell transplant.

CDR3 in amino acids: CASNPLLGSGVEQFF. The CDR3 DNA sequence: TGTGCCAGCAATCCCCTATTGGGGAGTGGTGTTGAGCAGTTCTTC. The rearrangement joins TRBV28 to TRBJ2-1, with D maybe TRBD2 (5 bases). The CDR3 sequence is 15 residues long. CDR1 and CDR2 from the germline V gene are MDHEN and SYDVKM. V lost 7 bases, J lost 9 bases, and 22 bases lay in between.

The rearrangement links TRBV13 to TRBJ2-3; TRBD2 matches 11 bases. Germline values: CDR1 PRHDT, CDR2 FYEKMQ (reference sequence). V was pared by 7 bases and J by 0 bases, with 6 bases of the junction left unmatched. This CDR3 contains 16 residues. The CDR3 reads CASTTIAGGSTDTQYF. The CDR3 DNA reads as TGTGCCAGCACCACAATAGCGGGAGGGAGCACAGATACGCAGTATTTT. Variable domain in full (rest from reference TRBV13 and TRBJ2-3): AAGVIQSPRHLIKEKRETATLKCYPIPRHDTVYWYQQGPGQDPQFLISFYEKMQSDKGSIPDRFSAQQFSDYHSELNMSSLELGDSALYFCASTTIAGGSTDTQYFGPGTRLTVL.

The V gene is TRBV3-1, the J gene TRBJ2-5; a possible D gene is TRBD2 (6 bases). This CDR3 spans 15 amino acids. The germline V and J ends were trimmed by 4 bases and 2 bases, with 14 bases remaining between them. Germline CDR1 is LGHDT and CDR2 is YNNKEL (reference sequence). The CDR3: CASSRRTGVQETQYF. CDR3 nucleotide sequence: TGTGCCAGCAGCCGCCGAACGGGGGTACAAGAGACCCAGTACTTC.

The chain recombines TRBV5-1 with TRBJ2-5; D gene ambiguous. V lost 2 bases, J lost 3 bases, and 11 bases lay in between. CDR1 is SGHRS, CDR2 YFSETQ, per germline. This CDR3 contains 14 residues. CDR3 loop: CASSLSFGEETQYF. CDR3 coding DNA: TGCGCCAGCAGCTTAAGCTTTGGGGAAGAGACCCAGTACTTC.

This clonotype was observed many times. The V and J genes are TRBV14 and TRBJ2-5; the D gene is possibly TRBD2 (6 bases). Germline V gene data show CDR1 as SGHDN and CDR2 as FVKESK. The CDR3 covers 13 residues. V shed 3 bases and J shed 2 bases, with 7 bases lying between them. CDR3 in amino acids: CASSQRGQETQYF. CDR3 DNA sequence: TGTGCCAGCAGCCAGCGGGGACAAGAGACCCAGTACTTC.

There are a few counts of this clonotype. The chain is built from TRBV5-1 and TRBJ2-1, with TRBD2 identical over 13 bases. The trim removed 3 bases at V and 6 bases at J, leaving 6 bases unmatched. The CDR3 runs to 16 residues. Germline-derived CDR1 and CDR2 are SGHRS and YFSETQ. CDR3 bases: TGCGCCAGCAGCTCGGGACTAGCGGGACTCGTCAATGAGCAGTTCTTC. Translating it yields CASSSGLAGLVNEQFF.

The V and J genes are TRBV28 and TRBJ2-7, with TRBD2 as a possible D gene (7 bases). In germline, CDR1 is MDHEN, CDR2 SYDVKM. V was clipped by 6 bases and J by 3 bases, with 18 bases between them. The CDR3 loop spans 15 amino acids. CDR3 sequence (DNA): TGTGCCAGCAGGCCCGGTGGGGGGGCCCTCTACGAGCAGTACTTC. Residues: CASRPGGGALYEQYF.

This clonotype was recorded many times. V and J are TRBV29-1 and TRBJ1-3; 8 nucleotides agree with TRBD1. Unmatched junction bases numbered 6, after V lost 7 bases and J lost 7 bases. CDR3 size: 12 residues. Germline V CDR1 and CDR2: SQVTM, ANQGSEA. CDR3 DNA sequence: TGCAGCGCCCGGACAGGGAGTAACACCATATATTTT. It specifies CSARTGSNTIYF.

In its sample, this clonotype was seen many times. The V call is TRBV29-1, the J call TRBJ1-2; 10 bases align to TRBD1. Per germline, CDR1 SQVTM and CDR2 ANQGSEA. J lost 8 bases, V lost 6 bases, and 6 bases had no gene match. This CDR3 region has 12 residues. The CDR3 spells CSVARDRGGYTF. The CDR3, as DNA: TGCAGCGTGGCCCGGGACAGGGGCGGCTACACCTTC. Full variable domain (rest looked up from reference TRBV29-1 and TRBJ1-2): SAVISQKPSRDICQRGTSLTIQCQVDSQVTMMFWYRQQPGQSLTLIATANQGSEATYESGFVIDKFPISRPNLTFSTLTVSNMSPEDSSIYLCSVARDRGGYTFGSGTRLTVV.

V is TRBV10-3 and J is TRBJ1-6; 9 nucleotides match TRBD1. Germline CDR1 reads ENHRY; CDR2 reads SYGVKD. The J segment lost 6 bases and the V segment lost 6 bases, leaving 9 bases of the junction unmatched. CDR3 length: 16 amino acids. The CDR3 sequence is CAISLRPGQGNSPLHF. For the CDR3, the DNA is TGTGCCATCAGCCTACGACCGGGACAGGGTAATTCACCCCTCCACTTT.

This clonotype was seen a few times. The chain carries TRBV5-1 and TRBJ2-3; 11 nucleotides match TRBD2. Losses at the gene ends were 4 bases for V and 0 bases for J; bases not matched to a gene: 7. The CDR3 covers 17 residues. The V gene's germline CDR1 is SGHRS and CDR2 YFSETQ. Here the CDR3 DNA reads TGCGCCAGCAGCGAGACTAGCGGGATTAGTAGCACAGATACGCAGTATTTT. Amino acid sequence: CASSETSGISSTDTQYF.

This clonotype was detected only a few times. The chain carries TRBV5-1 and TRBJ1-1; 11 positions match TRBD1. The CDR3 loop spans 15 amino acids. Germline values: CDR1 SGHRS, CDR2 YFSETQ. Trimming cost V 4 bases and J 2 bases; bases outside gene matches: 4. The CDR3 reads CASSPGQGDNTEAFF. The CDR3 DNA reads TGCGCCAGCAGCCCGGGACAGGGGGACAACACTGAAGCTTTCTTT.

This chain links TRBV24-1 with TRBJ2-1; 14 bases agree with TRBD2. J lost 10 bases, V lost 3 bases, and 7 bases had no gene match. This CDR3 region has 16 residues. Germline loops: CDR1 KGHDR, CDR2 SFDVKD. This CDR3 is CATSDRTSGGRREQFF. CDR3 nucleotides: TGTGCCACCAGTGATAGGACTAGCGGGGGGAGGCGCGAGCAGTTCTTC.

This clonotype was picked up one time. The rearrangement joins TRBV12-3 or TRBV12-4 to TRBJ2-7; 15 nucleotides match TRBD2. The CDR3 contains 16 residues. After removal of 5 bases from V and 2 bases from J, the junction contained 4 bases not matched to a gene. CDR3 in DNA: TGTGCCAGCAGTCCTAGGACTAGCGGGGGGGCCTACGAGCAGTACTTC. The encoded protein is CASSPRTSGGAYEQYF.

The V and J genes are TRBV12-5 and TRBJ2-2; D ambiguous. V was trimmed by 5 bases and J by 0 bases, leaving 1 base between them. The CDR3 consists of 12 residues. CDR1 and CDR2 (germline): LGHNT, FRNRAP. As DNA, the CDR3 is TGTGCTAGTGGTCCGAACACCGGGGAGCTGTTTTTT. This sequence encodes CASGPNTGELFF.

This clonotype was counted many times. The V call is TRBV20-1, the J call TRBJ2-7, with 9 bases matching TRBD2. Germline V gene sequence: CDR1 DFQATT, CDR2 SNEGSKA (reference sequence). The CDR3 covers 12 residues. V lost 5 bases and J lost 9; bases outside the gene matches: 8. CDR3 coding DNA: TGCAGTGCTTCCGGGACTAGCTGGGGGCAGTACTTC. Encoded protein: CSASGTSWGQYF.

V usage is TRBV5-1 and J usage is TRBJ2-3; D uncertain. CDR3 length: 14 residues. The germline V gene encodes CDR1 SGHRS and CDR2 YFSETQ. Trimming removed 2 bases at V and 4 bases at J, with 11 bases between. The CDR3 bases are TGCGCCAGCAGCTTAGACAACGGCCCAGATACGCAGTATTTT. Amino acids: CASSLDNGPDTQYF.

This clonotype was seen once. The chain recombines TRBV7-2 with TRBJ2-7; tentative D call: TRBD2 (5 bases). The CDR3 has 15 residues. V lost 5 bases to trimming and J lost 3 bases, with 17 bases between them. The germline V gene encodes CDR1 SGHTA and CDR2 FQGNSA. CDR3 sequence reads: CASSPYGRTHYEQYF. The CDR3 nucleotides read TGTGCCAGCAGCCCCTACGGTAGGACTCACTACGAGCAGTACTTC.

The rearrangement links TRBV5-1 to TRBJ2-7; no clear D. V shed 1 base and J shed 6 bases, with 11 bases lying between them. The germline V gene encodes CDR1 SGHRS and CDR2 YFSETQ. The CDR3 contains 13 residues. In nucleotides, the CDR3 is TGCGCCAGCAGCTTGAGTCGGTCGGGCGAGCAGTACTTC. It codes for CASSLSRSGEQYF.

This chain uses TRBV20-1 with TRBJ2-7; D is perhaps TRBD2 (6 bases). The CDR3 totals 13 residues. Looked up from germline, CDR1 is DFQATT and CDR2 is SNEGSKA (reference sequence). V lost 6 bases and J 4 bases, leaving 16 bases between the germline ends. Here the CDR3 reads CSALGGVGYEQYF. The CDR3 DNA reads TGCAGTGCCCTCGGGGGAGTCGGGTACGAGCAGTACTTC.

This clonotype was seen a handful of times. The V gene is TRBV28, the J gene TRBJ1-3; D remains unclear. CDR3 length equals 17 residues. CDR1 and CDR2 from the germline V gene are MDHEN and SYDVKM. V was shortened by 5 bases and J by 1 base, with 18 bases between the two germline ends. CDR3 residues: CASSLTPHVGSGNTIYF. The CDR3 coding sequence is TGTGCCAGCAGTCTCACCCCCCACGTGGGTTCTGGAAACACCATATATTTT.